The 20 T cell receptor beta chains listed next were all sequenced from one sample in a study of blood T cell repertoires in COVID-19. TCRdb keeps only in-frame clones here, not all; method: immunoSEQ multiplex PCR. Here the sample spans about 250,000 clones, 65% to 90% being singletons. What was sequenced was PBMCs or T cells enriched from blood (not recorded which). The origin of the receptors is a man aged 35-49 years who had recovered from COVID-19.

The chain links TRBV19 to TRBJ1-4, with 9 nucleotides matching TRBD1. The CDR3 consists of 16 residues. V shed 5 bases and J 10 bases; nucleotides not matched to a gene: 14. Germline loops: CDR1 LNHDA, CDR2 SQIVND (reference sequence). CDR3 sequence reads: CASSLPGTGTSGKLFF. In DNA form, the CDR3 reads TGTGCCAGTAGTCTACCCGGGACAGGGACCTCGGGAAAACTGTTTTTT.

This clone was seen a single time. The chain links TRBV19 to TRBJ1-1, with a tentative D call TRBD1 (6 bases). The CDR3 totals 15 residues. CDR1 is LNHDA, CDR2 SQIVND, per germline (reference sequence). V dropped 6 bases and J dropped 0 bases, with 14 bases sitting between them. The CDR3 loop reads CASSPRGHVNTEAFF. The CDR3, as DNA: TGTGCCAGTAGCCCCCGGGGACATGTGAACACTGAAGCTTTCTTT.

The J gene is TRBJ1-1, the V gene TRBV19; the D is unclear. V shed 5 bases and J shed 5 bases, with 12 bases lying between them. CDR3 length: 13 residues. Per the germline V gene, CDR1 is LNHDA and CDR2 is SQIVND (reference sequence). The CDR3 region is CASSLKERTEAFF. CDR3 nucleotides: TGTGCCAGTAGTCTAAAAGAGAGGACTGAAGCTTTCTTT. The full variable domain, with the rest looked up from reference TRBV19 and TRBJ1-1, is DGGITQSPKYLFRKEGQNVTLSCEQNLNHDAMYWYRQDPGQGLRLIYYSQIVNDFQKGDIAEGYSVSREKKESFPLTVTSAQKNPTAFYLCASSLKERTEAFFGQGTRLTVV.

This clone was counted a single time. The V and J genes are TRBV18 and TRBJ1-4, with D maybe TRBD1 (6 bases). This CDR3 comprises 15 residues. V lost 3 bases and J lost 6, with 14 bases in between. The germline CDR1 and CDR2 sequences are KGHSH and LQKENI. The CDR3 DNA reads as TGTGCCAGCTCACCCTTAGTGGGGGCTCATGAAAAACTGTTTTTT. It encodes CASSPLVGAHEKLFF.

The rearrangement joins TRBV18 to TRBJ1-5; 9 positions agree with TRBD1. The CDR3 loop spans 16 amino acids. Germline lookup yields CDR1 KGHSH and CDR2 LQKENI. After removal of 3 bases from V and 3 bases from J, the junction contained 6 bases not matched to a gene. The CDR3 DNA is TGTGCCAGCTCACCGACGGGACAGGGTGTCAATCAGCCCCAGCATTTT. Translation: CASSPTGQGVNQPQHF.

V gene TRBV30 combines with J gene TRBJ1-2; D is possibly TRBD1 (6 bases). This CDR3 spans 12 amino acids. Trimming stripped 4 bases from V and 6 bases from J, with 12 bases between. Germline V gives CDR1 GTSNPN, CDR2 SVGIG (reference sequence). The DNA of the CDR3 is TGTGCCTGGAACACGGGGGGCCATGGCTACACCTTC. Translating gives CAWNTGGHGYTF.

V and J are TRBV25-1 and TRBJ1-1; tentatively, D is TRBD1 (5 bases). The CDR3 contains 14 residues. V was cut by 0 bases and J by 4 bases, with 9 bases left in between. Germline assignment: CDR1 MGHDK and CDR2 SYGVNS. The CDR3 bases are TGTGCCAGCAGTGAATATACCCAGGGCACTGAAGCTTTCTTT. Protein product: CASSEYTQGTEAFF.

V and J are TRBV7-9 and TRBJ1-1; D is uncertain. From germline, CDR1 is SEHNR and CDR2 FQNEAQ (reference sequence). The CDR3 has 14 residues. The V and J ends lost 5 bases and 3 bases respectively, with 13 bases between them. CDR3 sequence reads: CASSPGRMDTEAFF. The CDR3 nucleotides are TGTGCCAGCAGCCCGGGGAGGATGGACACTGAAGCTTTCTTT.

The V gene is TRBV7-8, the J gene TRBJ1-1; D not certain. From germline, CDR1 is SGHVS and CDR2 FQNEAQ. The CDR3 spans 12 residues. Trimming removed 2 bases from V and 11 bases from J, with 12 bases in between. The CDR3 nucleotides are TGTGCCAGCAGCTTAAGTCAGGCCGAGGCTTTCTTT. Its translation is CASSLSQAEAFF.

This clone was seen a few times. In the same sample, other DNA sequences code for this CDR3. The chain uses TRBV3-1 (or the pseudogene TRBV3-2) and TRBJ1-3; D is uncertain. Deletions cut 1 base from V and 0 bases from J, with 10 bases between. The germline gives CDR1 LGHDT, CDR2 YNNKEL (reference sequence). This CDR3 contains 16 residues. CDR3 loop: CASSQGAGSSGNTIYF. As DNA, the CDR3 is TGTGCCAGCAGCCAAGGTGCGGGGAGCTCTGGAAACACCATATATTTT.

The chain joins TRBV28 to TRBJ2-5, with D tentatively TRBD2 (6 bases). Trimming stripped 8 bases from V and 3 bases from J, with 13 bases between. The CDR3 has 13 residues. The germline gives CDR1 MDHEN, CDR2 SYDVKM. CDR3 nucleotide sequence: TGTGCCAGCCTCTCTAGGAGGGAAGAGACCCAGTACTTC. Encoded protein: CASLSRREETQYF.

V gene TRBV28 combines with J gene TRBJ2-5; 9 nucleotides align to TRBD1. Germline V gene sequence: CDR1 MDHEN, CDR2 SYDVKM. V was pared by 5 bases and J by 5 bases, with 12 bases of the junction left unmatched. This CDR3 is built from 16 residues. The CDR3 DNA reads as TGTGCCAGCAGTCTCGGCCTAAACAGGGGGCAGGAGACCCAGTACTTC. Translating gives CASSLGLNRGQETQYF. The complete variable domain, with remaining parts taken from reference TRBV28 and TRBJ2-5, reads DVKVTQSSRYLVKRTGEKVFLECVQDMDHENMFWYRQDPGLGLRLIYFSYDVKMKEKGDIPEGYSVSREKKERFSLILESASTNQTSMYLCASSLGLNRGQETQYFGPGTRLLVL.

This clone was observed once. The V and J genes are TRBV9 and TRBJ1-5, with a tentative D call TRBD1 (5 bases). The germline gives CDR1 SGDLS, CDR2 YYNGEE. There are 16 residues in the CDR3. V lost 0 bases and J lost 0, with 10 bases in between. CDR3 protein: CASSVGSGASNQPQHF. In nucleotides, the CDR3 is TGTGCCAGCAGCGTAGGGAGCGGGGCTAGCAATCAGCCCCAGCATTTT.

The gene calls are TRBV28 and TRBJ1-2; 10 bases are shared with TRBD1. CDR1 and CDR2 from the germline V gene are MDHEN and SYDVKM. CDR3 length: 15 residues. With 6 bases clipped from V and 4 bases from J, the junction kept 8 bases outside the gene matches. The CDR3 DNA is TGTGCCAGCAGCCTTTATGGGGACAGGGGCTATGGCTACACCTTC. Amino acids: CASSLYGDRGYGYTF.

The chain couples TRBV7-2 to TRBJ1-5; D is uncertain. V lost 0 bases to trimming and J lost 7 bases, with 7 bases between them. Germline V lookup: CDR1 SGHTA, CDR2 FQGNSA. There are 13 residues in the CDR3. The CDR3 loop reads CASSLAQLQPQHF. Written as DNA, the CDR3 is TGTGCCAGCAGCTTAGCCCAGTTACAGCCCCAGCATTTT.

This clone was recorded only once. The chain is built from TRBV6-2 or TRBV6-3 and TRBJ2-7, with TRBD2 as a possible D gene (5 bases). CDR3 length: 14 residues. Germline V lookup: CDR1 MNHEY, CDR2 SVGEGT. The ends were cut back, 0 bases at V and 0 bases at J, with 6 bases in the middle. In DNA form, the CDR3 reads TGTGCCAGCAGTTACTCAGGGAGCTCCTACGAGCAGTACTTC. It translates to CASSYSGSSYEQYF.

This chain connects TRBV3-1 (or the pseudogene TRBV3-2) to TRBJ1-3; TRBD1 aligns across 7 bases. The CDR3 runs 16 residues. The trim removed 4 bases at V and 7 bases at J, leaving 13 bases unmatched. CDR1 is LGHDT and CDR2 is YNNKEL in the germline V gene (reference sequence). CDR3 loop: CASSPRTGADWNTIYF. The CDR3 region has the DNA TGTGCCAGCAGCCCAAGGACAGGCGCTGATTGGAACACCATATATTTT.

This clone was seen a single time. The chain recombines TRBV19 with TRBJ2-5; 11 bases are shared with TRBD2. V trimming: 6 bases; J trimming: 5 bases; junction bases outside the gene matches: 11. CDR1 LNHDA and CDR2 SQIVND come from the germline V gene (reference sequence). The CDR3 runs 16 residues. CDR3 residues: CASSSIAGGPFETQYF. In nucleotides, the CDR3 is TGTGCCAGTAGCTCTATAGCGGGGGGGCCATTTGAGACCCAGTACTTC.

The chain recombines TRBV19 with TRBJ2-7, with 9 positions matching TRBD1. This CDR3 contains 13 residues. V shed 4 bases, J shed 4 bases, and the junction held 2 bases outside the gene matches. Germline loops: CDR1 LNHDA, CDR2 SQIVND (reference sequence). The CDR3 nucleotides are TGTGCCAGTAGTAGGGGACAGGGTTACGAGCAGTACTTC. The encoded protein is CASSRGQGYEQYF.

The chain uses TRBV3-1 (or the pseudogene TRBV3-2) and TRBJ1-5; weak D call: TRBD1 (6 bases). V lost 4 bases and J 3 bases, leaving 19 bases between the germline ends. CDR3 size: 17 residues. Germline CDR1 is LGHDT and CDR2 is YNNKEL (reference sequence). CDR3 bases: TGTGCCAGCAGCCCCCCCCAAGGCTCAGGGGTCAATCAGCCCCAGCATTTT. Translating gives CASSPPQGSGVNQPQHF.